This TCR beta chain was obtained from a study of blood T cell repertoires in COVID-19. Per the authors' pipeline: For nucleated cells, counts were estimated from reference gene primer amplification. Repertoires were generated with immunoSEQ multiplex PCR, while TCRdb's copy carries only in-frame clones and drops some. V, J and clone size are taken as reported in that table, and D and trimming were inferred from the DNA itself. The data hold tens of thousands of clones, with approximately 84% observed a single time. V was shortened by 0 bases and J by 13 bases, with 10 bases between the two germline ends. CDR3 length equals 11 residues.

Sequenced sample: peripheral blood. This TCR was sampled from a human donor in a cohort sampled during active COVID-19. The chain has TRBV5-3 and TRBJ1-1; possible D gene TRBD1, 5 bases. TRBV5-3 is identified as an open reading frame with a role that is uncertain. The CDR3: CARSLDRRGFF. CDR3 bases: TGTGCCAGAAGCTTGGACAGGAGGGGTTTCTTT.